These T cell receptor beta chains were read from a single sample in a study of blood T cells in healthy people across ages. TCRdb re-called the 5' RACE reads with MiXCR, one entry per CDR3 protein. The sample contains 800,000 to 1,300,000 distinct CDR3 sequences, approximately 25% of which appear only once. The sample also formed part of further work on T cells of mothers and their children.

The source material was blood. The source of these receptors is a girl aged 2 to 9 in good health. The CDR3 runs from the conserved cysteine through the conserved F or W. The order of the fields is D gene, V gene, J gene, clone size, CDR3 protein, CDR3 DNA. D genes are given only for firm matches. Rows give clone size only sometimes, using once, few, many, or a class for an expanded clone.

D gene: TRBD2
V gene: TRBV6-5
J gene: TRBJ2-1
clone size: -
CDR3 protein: CASSYRPSGGYEQFF
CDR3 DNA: TGTGCCAGCAGTTACCGTCCTAGCGGGGGGTATGAGCAGTTCTTC

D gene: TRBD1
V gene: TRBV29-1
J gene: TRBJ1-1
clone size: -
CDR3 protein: CSVFRDRGTTEAFF
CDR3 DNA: TGCAGCGTATTCCGGGACAGGGGGACCACTGAAGCTTTCTTT

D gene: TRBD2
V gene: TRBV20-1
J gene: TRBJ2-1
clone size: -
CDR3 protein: CSARVLAGRNEQFF
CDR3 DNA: TGCAGCGCTAGAGTACTAGCGGGTCGGAATGAGCAGTTCTTC

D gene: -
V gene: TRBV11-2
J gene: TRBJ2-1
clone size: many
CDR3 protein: CASSLQRNEQFF
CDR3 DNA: TGTGCCAGCAGCTTACAGCGTAATGAGCAGTTCTTC

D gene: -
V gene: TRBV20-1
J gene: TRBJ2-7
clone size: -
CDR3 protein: CSVRGPGLGYEQYF
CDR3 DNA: TGCAGTGTCAGAGGTCCGGGACTGGGCTACGAGCAGTACTTC

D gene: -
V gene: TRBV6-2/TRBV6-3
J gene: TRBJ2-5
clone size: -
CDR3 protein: CASQGRVEETQYF
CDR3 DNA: TGTGCCAGCCAAGGTCGAGTGGAGGAGACCCAGTACTTC

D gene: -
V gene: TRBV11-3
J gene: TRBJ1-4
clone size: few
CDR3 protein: CASSSRMFDSNEKLFF
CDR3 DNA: TGTGCCAGCAGCTCAAGGATGTTCGATAGTAATGAAAAACTGTTTTTT

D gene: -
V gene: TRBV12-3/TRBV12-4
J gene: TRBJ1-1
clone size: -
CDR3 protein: CASNSRDGEAFF
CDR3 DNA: TGTGCCAGCAATTCCAGGGATGGCGAAGCTTTCTTT

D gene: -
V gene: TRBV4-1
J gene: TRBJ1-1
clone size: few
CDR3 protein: CASSQGSGATEAFF
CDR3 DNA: TGCGCCAGCAGCCAAGGTTCCGGGGCCACTGAAGCTTTCTTT

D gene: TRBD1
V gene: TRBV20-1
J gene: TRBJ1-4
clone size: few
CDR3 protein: CSARAQGDLFF
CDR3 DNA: TGCAGTGCTAGAGCCCAGGGGGACCTGTTTTTT

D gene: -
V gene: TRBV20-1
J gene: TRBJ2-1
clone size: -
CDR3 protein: CSVELPRDGSYNEQFF
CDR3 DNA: TGCAGTGTTGAGCTTCCCCGGGATGGGTCCTACAATGAGCAGTTCTTC

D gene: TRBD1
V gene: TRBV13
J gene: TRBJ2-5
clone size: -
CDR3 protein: CASSPSGDRGLQETQYF
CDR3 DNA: TGTGCCAGCAGCCCAAGTGGGGACAGGGGCCTCCAAGAGACCCAGTACTTC

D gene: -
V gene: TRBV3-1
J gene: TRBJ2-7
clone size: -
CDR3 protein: CASSHAGLAVYEQSF
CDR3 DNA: TGTGCCAGCAGCCACGCGGGCCTGGCAGTATACGAGCAGTCCTTC

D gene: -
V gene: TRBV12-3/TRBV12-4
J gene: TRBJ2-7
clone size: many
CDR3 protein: CASSFSTYEQYF
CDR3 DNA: TGTGCCAGCAGCTTCTCCACCTACGAGCAGTACTTC

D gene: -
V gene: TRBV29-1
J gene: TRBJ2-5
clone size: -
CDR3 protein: CSVEGRGSEETQYF
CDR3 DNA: TGCAGCGTTGAAGGCAGGGGTTCCGAAGAGACCCAGTACTTC

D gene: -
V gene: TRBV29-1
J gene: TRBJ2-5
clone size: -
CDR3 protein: CSVEGGGDHETQYF
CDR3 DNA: TGCAGCGTTGAAGGAGGAGGGGACCACGAGACCCAGTACTTC

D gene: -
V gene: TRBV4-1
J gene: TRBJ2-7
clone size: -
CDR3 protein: CASSQVWQSYEQYF
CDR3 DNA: TGCGCCAGCAGCCAAGTTTGGCAGTCCTACGAGCAGTACTTC

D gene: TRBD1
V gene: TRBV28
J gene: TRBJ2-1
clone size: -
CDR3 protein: CASSFGQGGEFGFF
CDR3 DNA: TGTGCCAGCAGTTTCGGACAGGGTGGGGAATTTGGGTTCTTC

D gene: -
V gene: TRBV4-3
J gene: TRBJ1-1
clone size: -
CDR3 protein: CASSQDLGTEAFF
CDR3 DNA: TGCGCCAGCAGCCAAGATCTGGGGACTGAAGCTTTCTTT

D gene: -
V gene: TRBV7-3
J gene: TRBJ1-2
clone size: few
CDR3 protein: CASRHYRLCAF
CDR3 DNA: TGTGCCAGCAGACATTACCGTTTATGCGCCTTC

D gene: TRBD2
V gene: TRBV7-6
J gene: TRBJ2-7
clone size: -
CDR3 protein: CASRDGLAGVEQYF
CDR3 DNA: TGTGCCAGCAGAGATGGACTAGCGGGAGTCGAGCAGTACTTC

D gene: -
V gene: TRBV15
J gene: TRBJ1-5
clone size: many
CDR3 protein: CATSRGTASNQPQHF
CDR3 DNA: TGTGCCACCAGCAGAGGGACAGCCAGCAATCAGCCCCAGCATTTT

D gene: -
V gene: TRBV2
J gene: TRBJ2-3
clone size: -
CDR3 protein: CASSSDRPNTDRQYF
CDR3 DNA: TGTGCCAGCAGTTCTGACAGACCCAACACAGATAGGCAGTATTTT

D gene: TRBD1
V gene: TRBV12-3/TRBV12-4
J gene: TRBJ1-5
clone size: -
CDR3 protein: CASSSRTGDQPQHF
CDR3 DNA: TGTGCCAGCAGTTCCCGGACAGGGGATCAGCCCCAGCATTTT

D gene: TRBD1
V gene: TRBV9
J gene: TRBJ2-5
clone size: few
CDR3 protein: CASSVGTTGETQYF
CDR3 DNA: TGTGCCAGCAGCGTGGGGACGACAGGGGAGACCCAGTACTTC

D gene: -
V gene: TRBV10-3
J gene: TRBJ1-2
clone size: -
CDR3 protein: CAISWDENGYTF
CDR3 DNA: TGTGCCATCAGTTGGGACGAGAATGGCTACACCTTC

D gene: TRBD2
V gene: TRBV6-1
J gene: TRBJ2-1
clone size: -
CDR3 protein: CASSRVAGGAGVNEQFF
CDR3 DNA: TGTGCCAGCAGCCGTGTAGCGGGTGGGGCTGGGGTCAATGAGCAGTTCTTC

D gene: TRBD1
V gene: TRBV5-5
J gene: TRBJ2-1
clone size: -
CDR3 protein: CASDRVVSKVGNEQFF
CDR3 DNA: TGTGCCAGTGACAGGGTCGTTTCAAAGGTGGGCAATGAGCAGTTCTTC

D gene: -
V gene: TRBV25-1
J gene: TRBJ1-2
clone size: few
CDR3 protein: CASNDGSNYGYTF
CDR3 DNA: TGTGCCAGCAACGATGGTTCTAACTATGGCTACACCTTC

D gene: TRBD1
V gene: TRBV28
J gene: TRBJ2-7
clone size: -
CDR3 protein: CASRDRGNLAEQYF
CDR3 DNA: TGTGCCAGCAGGGACAGGGGGAACTTGGCCGAGCAGTACTTC

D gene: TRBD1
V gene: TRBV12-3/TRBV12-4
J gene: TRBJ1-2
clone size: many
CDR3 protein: CASRTGGNDYGYTF
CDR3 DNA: TGTGCCAGCAGGACAGGGGGCAACGACTATGGCTACACCTTC

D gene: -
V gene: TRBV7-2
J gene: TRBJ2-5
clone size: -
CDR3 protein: CASSLAASRRKETQYF
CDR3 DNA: TGTGCCAGCAGCTTAGCGGCATCACGTAGAAAAGAGACCCAGTACTTC

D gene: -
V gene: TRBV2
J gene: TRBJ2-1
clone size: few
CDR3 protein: CASNIGIHNEQFF
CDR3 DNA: TGTGCCAGCAATATAGGTATACACAATGAGCAGTTCTTC

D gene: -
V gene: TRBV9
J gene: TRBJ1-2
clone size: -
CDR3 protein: CASSVGPQVSMLGYTF
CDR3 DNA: TGTGCCAGCAGCGTAGGTCCACAGGTCTCCATGTTGGGCTACACCTTC

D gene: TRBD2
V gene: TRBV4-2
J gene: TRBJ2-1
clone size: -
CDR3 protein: CVSSRGLGLLEWDEQFF
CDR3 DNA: TGTGTCAGCAGCCGTGGTCTGGGACTACTGGAATGGGATGAGCAGTTCTTC

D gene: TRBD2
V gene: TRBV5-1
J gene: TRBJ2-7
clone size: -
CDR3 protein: CASSTGLAGNDEQYF
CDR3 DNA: TGCGCCAGCAGCACGGGACTAGCGGGTAACGACGAGCAGTACTTC

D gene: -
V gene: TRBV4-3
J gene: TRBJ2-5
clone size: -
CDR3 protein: CASSQGFSMGGGPGETQYF
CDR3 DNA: TGCGCCAGCAGCCAAGGCTTTTCTATGGGGGGGGGGCCCGGTGAGACCCAGTACTTC

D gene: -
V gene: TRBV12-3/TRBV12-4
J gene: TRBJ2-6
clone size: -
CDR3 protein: CASTPQWGQVSSGANVLTF
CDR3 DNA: TGTGCCAGCACCCCTCAGTGGGGGCAGGTCTCCTCTGGGGCCAACGTCCTGACTTTC

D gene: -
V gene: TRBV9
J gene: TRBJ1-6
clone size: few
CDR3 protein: CASSVGRDLRSPLHF
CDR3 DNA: TGTGCCAGCAGCGTAGGCAGAGATTTAAGGTCACCCCTCCACTTT

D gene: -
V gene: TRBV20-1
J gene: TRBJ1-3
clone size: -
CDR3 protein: CSAPNFRGVGNTIYF
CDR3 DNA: TGCAGTGCTCCTAATTTCAGAGGAGTGGGAAACACCATATATTTT

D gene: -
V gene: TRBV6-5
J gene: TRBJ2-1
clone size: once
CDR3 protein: CASSYLTDPSSYNEQFF
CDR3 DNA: TGTGCCAGCAGTTACTTGACAGACCCCAGCTCCTACAATGAGCAGTTCTTC

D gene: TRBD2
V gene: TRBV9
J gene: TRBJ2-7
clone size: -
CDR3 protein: CASSVVPSGDYEQYF
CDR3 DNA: TGTGCCAGCAGCGTAGTCCCTAGCGGGGATTACGAGCAGTACTTC

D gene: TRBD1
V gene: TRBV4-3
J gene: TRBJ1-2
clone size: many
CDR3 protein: CASSQDGTGSYGYTF
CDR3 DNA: TGCGCCAGCAGCCAAGATGGGACAGGGAGCTATGGCTACACCTTC

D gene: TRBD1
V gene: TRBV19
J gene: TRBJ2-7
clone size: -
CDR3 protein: CASRQGMEQYF
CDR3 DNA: TGTGCCAGTAGACAGGGGATGGAGCAGTACTTC

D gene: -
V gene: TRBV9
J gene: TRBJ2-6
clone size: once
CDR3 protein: CASSVARGAGADVLTF
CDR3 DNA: TGTGCCAGCAGCGTAGCTAGGGGGGCTGGGGCCGACGTCCTGACTTTC